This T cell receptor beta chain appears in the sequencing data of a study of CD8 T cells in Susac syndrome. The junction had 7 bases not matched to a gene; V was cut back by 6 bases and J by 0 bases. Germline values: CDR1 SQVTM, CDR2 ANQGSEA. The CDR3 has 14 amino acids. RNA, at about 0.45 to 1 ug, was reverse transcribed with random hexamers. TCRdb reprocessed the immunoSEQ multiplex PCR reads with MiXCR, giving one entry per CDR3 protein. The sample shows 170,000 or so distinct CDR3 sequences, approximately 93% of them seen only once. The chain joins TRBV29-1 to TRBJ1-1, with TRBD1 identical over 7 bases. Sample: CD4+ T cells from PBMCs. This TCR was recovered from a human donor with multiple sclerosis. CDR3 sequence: CSVLTTGLNTEAFF. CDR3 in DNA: TGCAGCGTCCTAACGACAGGGCTGAACACTGAAGCTTTCTTT.